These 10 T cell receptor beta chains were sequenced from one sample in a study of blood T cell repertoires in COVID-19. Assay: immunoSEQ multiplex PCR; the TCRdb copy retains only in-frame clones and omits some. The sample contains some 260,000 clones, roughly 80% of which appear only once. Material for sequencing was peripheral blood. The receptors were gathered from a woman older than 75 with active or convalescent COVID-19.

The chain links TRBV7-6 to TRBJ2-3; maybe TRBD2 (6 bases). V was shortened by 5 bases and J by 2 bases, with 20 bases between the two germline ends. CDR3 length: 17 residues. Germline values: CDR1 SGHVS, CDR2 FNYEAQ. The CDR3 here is CASSARVRGTHTDTQYF. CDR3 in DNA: TGTGCCAGCAGCGCCCGTGTGCGGGGCACCCACACAGATACGCAGTATTTT.

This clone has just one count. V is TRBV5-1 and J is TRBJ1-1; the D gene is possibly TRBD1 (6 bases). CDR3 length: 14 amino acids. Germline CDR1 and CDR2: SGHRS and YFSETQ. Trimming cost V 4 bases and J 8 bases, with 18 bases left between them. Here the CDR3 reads CASSHGGGSEEAFF. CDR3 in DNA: TGCGCCAGCAGCCATGGCGGGGGCTCGGAAGAAGCTTTCTTT.

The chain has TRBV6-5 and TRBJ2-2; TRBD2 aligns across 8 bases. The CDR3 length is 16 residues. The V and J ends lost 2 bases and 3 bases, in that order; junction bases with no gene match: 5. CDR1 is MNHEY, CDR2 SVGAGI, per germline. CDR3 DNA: TGTGCCAGCAGTTACACGGGGGGGTTGGACACCGGGGAGCTGTTTTTT. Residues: CASSYTGGLDTGELFF.

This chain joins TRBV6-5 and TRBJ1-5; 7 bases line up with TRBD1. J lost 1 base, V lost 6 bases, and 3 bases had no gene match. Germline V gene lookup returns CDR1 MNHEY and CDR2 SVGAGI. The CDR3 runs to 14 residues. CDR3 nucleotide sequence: TGTGCCAGCAGGGAGACAGGGAGCAATCAGCCCCAGCATTTT. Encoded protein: CASRETGSNQPQHF.

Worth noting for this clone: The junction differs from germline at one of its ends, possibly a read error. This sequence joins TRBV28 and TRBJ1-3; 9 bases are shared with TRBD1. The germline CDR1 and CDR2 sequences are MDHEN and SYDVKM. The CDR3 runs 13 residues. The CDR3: CASSKTGGSTIYF. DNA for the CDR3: TGTGCCAGCAGTAAGACAGGGGGAAGCACCATATATTTT.

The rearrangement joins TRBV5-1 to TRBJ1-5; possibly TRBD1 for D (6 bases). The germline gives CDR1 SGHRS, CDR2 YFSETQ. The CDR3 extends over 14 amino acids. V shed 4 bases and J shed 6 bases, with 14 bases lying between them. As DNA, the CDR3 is TGCGCCAGCAGCAACGTAGGGGGGGGTCAGCCCCAGCATTTT. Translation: CASSNVGGGQPQHF.

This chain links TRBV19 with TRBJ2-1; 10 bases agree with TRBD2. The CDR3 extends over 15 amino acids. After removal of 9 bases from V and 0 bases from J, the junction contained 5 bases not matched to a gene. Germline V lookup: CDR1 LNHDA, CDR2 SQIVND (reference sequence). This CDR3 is CASQREGDSYNEQFF. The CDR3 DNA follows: TGTGCCAGCCAGCGGGAGGGGGACTCCTACAATGAGCAGTTCTTC.

The CDR3 protein is CASSELSGFEIKERKNSPLHF. The DNA for the CDR3 is TGCGCCAGCAGTGAGCTGAGCGGGTTTGAAATTAAGGAACGAAAAAATTCACCCCTCCACTTT. This chain joins TRBV10-1 and TRBJ1-6; no firm D call. V was trimmed by 2 bases and J by 7 bases, leaving 30 bases between them. The CDR3 covers 21 residues. From germline, CDR1 is WNHNN and CDR2 SYGVQD (reference sequence).

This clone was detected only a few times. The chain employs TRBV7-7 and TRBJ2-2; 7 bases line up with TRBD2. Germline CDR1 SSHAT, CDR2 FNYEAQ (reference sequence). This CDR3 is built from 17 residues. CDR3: CATKGPGREHGSGELFF. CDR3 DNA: TGTGCTACTAAGGGCCCGGGGCGGGAGCATGGGTCCGGGGAGCTGTTTTTT. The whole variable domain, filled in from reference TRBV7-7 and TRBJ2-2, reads GAGVSQSPRYKVTKRGQDVTLRCDPISSHATLYWYQQALGQGPEFLTYFNYEAQPDKSGLPSDRFSAERPEGSISTLTIQRTEQRDSAMYRCATKGPGREHGSGELFFGEGSRLTVL.

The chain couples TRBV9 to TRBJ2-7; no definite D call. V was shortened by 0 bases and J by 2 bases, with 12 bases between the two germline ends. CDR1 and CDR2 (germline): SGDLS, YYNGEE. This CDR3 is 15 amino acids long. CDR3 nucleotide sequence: TGTGCCAGCAGCGTAGGATTGCCGGGTACCTACGAGCAGTACTTC. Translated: CASSVGLPGTYEQYF.